The 26 T cell receptor beta chains reported below all come from one sample, sequenced in a study of T cells in Graves' hyperthyroidism and ophthalmopathy. Using RNA transcripts as the source, TCR beta CDR3 regions were amplified. An initial round of RT-PCR targeting the TCR CDR3 relied on the HTBI primer set. TCRdb processed the multiplex PCR reads anew with MiXCR; each CDR3 protein has one entry. The sample yields hundreds of thousands of distinct CDR3 sequences, about a sixth seen once. Sequenced: blood. The receptor set was obtained from a woman aged 40 to 55 with Graves' ophthalmopathy.

This clonotype appeared a few times. The chain uses TRBV7-2 and TRBJ1-2, with TRBD1 identical over 8 bases. Germline assignment: CDR1 SGHTA and CDR2 FQGNSA. The CDR3 runs 15 residues. Unmatched junction bases numbered 5, after V lost 1 base and J lost 4 bases. The CDR3 loop reads CASSLGGGTGYGYTF. CDR3 in DNA: TGTGCCAGCAGCTTAGGAGGAGGGACAGGCTATGGCTACACCTTC.

The chain is built from TRBV6-1 and TRBJ1-5, with 10 bases matching TRBD1. The junction had 11 bases not matched to a gene; V was cut back by 10 bases and J by 5 bases. The CDR3 has 15 amino acids. Germline lookup yields CDR1 MNHNS and CDR2 SASEGT. CDR3 protein: CATRQGANQDQPQHF. As DNA, the CDR3 is TGTGCCACCCGACAGGGGGCTAATCAGGATCAGCCCCAGCATTTT.

This clonotype was observed at least ten times. CDR3: CASSTGEGYEQYF. As DNA, the CDR3 is TGTGCCAGCAGCACAGGGGAGGGCTACGAGCAGTACTTC. The chain uses TRBV12-3 or TRBV12-4 and TRBJ2-7, with D perhaps matching TRBD1 or TRBD2 (7 bases each). V was trimmed by 6 bases and J by 3 bases, leaving 12 bases between them. The CDR3 length is 13 residues.

This clonotype appeared many times. V gene TRBV3-1 combines with J gene TRBJ2-5, with 10 bases aligning to TRBD1. V shed 2 bases and J 4 bases; nucleotides not matched to a gene: 7. The CDR3 runs 16 residues. The germline CDR1 and CDR2 sequences are LGHDT and YNNKEL (reference sequence). This CDR3 is CASSQLSTGGGETQYF. As DNA, the CDR3 is TGTGCCAGCAGCCAACTATCGACAGGGGGCGGAGAGACCCAGTACTTC.

This chain links TRBV20-1 with TRBJ2-3; D is undetermined. CDR1 and CDR2 from the germline V gene are DFQATT and SNEGSKA (reference sequence). The CDR3 totals 12 residues. The germline V and J ends were trimmed by 3 bases and 6 bases, with 10 bases remaining between them. CDR3 sequence: CSARMVADTQYF. The CDR3, as DNA: TGCAGTGCTAGGATGGTGGCGGATACGCAGTATTTT.

The V gene is TRBV20-1, the J gene TRBJ2-3; D is undetermined. The CDR3 extends over 13 amino acids. Germline CDR1 and CDR2: DFQATT and SNEGSKA (reference sequence). The V and J ends lost 2 bases and 2 bases respectively, with 8 bases between them. The CDR3 here is CSARSQATDTQYF. The CDR3 DNA is TGCAGTGCTAGAAGCCAGGCCACAGATACGCAGTATTTT.

This clonotype occurred many times. The CDR3 spells CASSQVSSNTEAFF. The CDR3 region has the DNA TGTGCCAGCAGCCAAGTAAGCTCGAACACTGAAGCTTTCTTT. The V and J genes are TRBV3-1 and TRBJ1-1; D call uncertain. Trimming removed 1 base at V and 1 base at J, with 7 bases between. Germline-derived CDR1 and CDR2 are LGHDT and YNNKEL (reference sequence). The CDR3 has 14 residues.

This clonotype has just a few counts. The genes are TRBV12-3 or TRBV12-4 and TRBJ2-1, with TRBD2 identical over 7 bases. The CDR3 consists of 15 residues. V lost 3 bases and J lost 0; bases outside the gene matches: 2. The chain's CDR3 is CASSFSSGSYNEQFF. The CDR3 nucleotides are TGTGCCAGCAGTTTCTCTAGCGGCTCCTACAATGAGCAGTTCTTC.

In nucleotides, the CDR3 is TGCAGTGCTAGAGTTCCAGGGGGTCGGGAGACCCAGTACTTC. This codes for CSARVPGGRETQYF. This chain uses TRBV20-1 with TRBJ2-5; TRBD1 matches 7 bases. With 1 base clipped from V and 5 bases from J, the junction kept 7 bases outside the gene matches. The CDR3 has 14 residues. Germline-derived CDR1 and CDR2 are DFQATT and SNEGSKA (reference sequence).

Only a few counts were recorded for this clonotype. The chain joins TRBV10-3 to TRBJ2-3; no reliable D call. V dropped 4 bases and J dropped 6 bases, with 11 bases sitting between them. Germline V gene sequence: CDR1 ENHRY, CDR2 SYGVKD. The CDR3 runs 13 residues. In DNA, the CDR3 is TGTGCCATCAGTGCGACCCCCGAGGATACGCAGTATTTT. This gives the protein CAISATPEDTQYF.

This clonotype was counted ten times or more. V is TRBV3-1 and J is TRBJ2-2; D not resolved. CDR1 is LGHDT, CDR2 YNNKEL, per germline (reference sequence). This CDR3 comprises 13 residues. This CDR3 reads CGRPSEVHRELFF. CDR3 bases: TGTGGCCGCCCTAGTGAGGTCCACCGGGAGCTGTTTTTT.

In its sample, this clonotype was seen many times. The CDR3 here is CSATALAGNEQFF. CDR3 nucleotide sequence: TGCAGTGCGACCGCTCTAGCGGGAAATGAGCAGTTCTTC. The chain carries TRBV20-1 and TRBJ2-1; TRBD2 matches 9 bases. CDR1 is DFQATT and CDR2 is SNEGSKA in the germline V gene (reference sequence). The ends lost 6 bases at V and 7 bases at J; junction bases unmatched: 7. The CDR3 is made up of 13 amino acids.

The table lists this clonotype with a count of one. The chain links TRBV19 to TRBJ1-5; the D gene is possibly TRBD1 (5 bases). Trimming left V 4 bases short and J 0 bases short, with 13 bases between. The V gene's germline CDR1 is LNHDA and CDR2 SQIVND (reference sequence). The CDR3 consists of 16 residues. The CDR3 DNA reads as TGTGCCAGTAGTACCCTCGGGACTTATAGCAATCAGCCCCAGCATTTT. Its translation: CASSTLGTYSNQPQHF.

This clonotype was seen at least ten times. A read error may produce the germline difference seen at one junction end. The chain links TRBV12-3 or TRBV12-4 to TRBJ2-1, with 12 bases that match TRBD2. The CDR3 loop spans 14 amino acids. CDR3 amino acids: CASSLGLAGGKQFF. CDR3 DNA: TGTGCCAGCAGCTTAGGGCTAGCGGGAGGGAAGCAGTTCTTC.

The table lists this clonotype with many counts. The rearrangement joins TRBV3-1 to TRBJ1-6, with D uncertain. Germline V CDR1 and CDR2: LGHDT, YNNKEL (reference sequence). V shed 1 base and J shed 8 bases, with 9 bases lying between them. The CDR3 has 14 residues. The CDR3 spells CASSQVTPDSPLHF. DNA for the CDR3: TGTGCCAGCAGCCAAGTAACACCAGATTCACCCCTCCACTTT. The variable domain in full, completed from reference TRBV3-1 and TRBJ1-6, reads DTAVSQTPKYLVTQMGNDKSIKCEQNLGHDTMYWYKQDSKKFLKIMFSYNNKELIINETVPNRFSPKSPDKAHLNLHINSLELGDSAVYFCASSQVTPDSPLHFGNGTRLTVT.

The chain combines TRBV15 with TRBJ2-5; the D gene could be TRBD1 or TRBD2 (5 bases each). Trimming took 4 bases from V and 4 from J, leaving 16 bases between them. CDR1 is LNHNV and CDR2 is YYDKDF in the germline V gene (reference sequence). The CDR3 extends over 15 amino acids. The DNA of the CDR3 is TGTGCCACCAGCACTCCCCTGGGGGAATCAGAGACCCAGTACTTC. This gives the protein CATSTPLGESETQYF. The variable domain in full, with the rest retrieved from reference TRBV15 and TRBJ2-5, is DAMVIQNPRYQVTQFGKPVTLSCSQTLNHNVMYWYQQKSSQAPKLLFHYYDKDFNNEADTPDNFQSRRPNTSFCFLDIRSPGLGDTAMYLCATSTPLGESETQYFGPGTRLLVL.

This clonotype appeared many times. The chain combines TRBV20-1 with TRBJ2-1; 9 bases line up with TRBD1. The germline gives CDR1 DFQATT, CDR2 SNEGSKA (reference sequence). The CDR3 runs 15 residues. V dropped 1 base and J dropped 9; count of bases not matched to a gene: 10. This chain's CDR3 is CSARVWDREAGEQFF. DNA for the CDR3: TGCAGTGCTAGAGTCTGGGACAGGGAGGCCGGTGAGCAGTTCTTC.

This clonotype was found many times. The chain combines TRBV6-2 or TRBV6-3 with TRBJ2-1; 9 positions agree with TRBD1. Germline V gene sequence: CDR1 MNHEY, CDR2 SVGEGT. V shed 6 bases and J 10 bases; nucleotides not matched to a gene: 10. The CDR3 has 14 amino acids. CDR3 residues: CASRRGTGSWEQFF. CDR3 nucleotide sequence: TGTGCCAGCAGACGGGGGACAGGGAGTTGGGAGCAGTTCTTC.

The table lists this clonotype with many counts. V is TRBV7-9 and J is TRBJ1-1, with D unclear. Germline lookup yields CDR1 SEHNR and CDR2 FQNEAQ (reference sequence). This CDR3 has 14 amino acids. Trimming took 1 base from V and 1 from J, leaving 7 bases between them. This chain's CDR3 is CASSLGARNTEAFF. In nucleotides, the CDR3 is TGTGCCAGCAGCTTAGGAGCCAGGAACACTGAAGCTTTCTTT.

This clonotype was observed a few times. The chain has TRBV12-3 or TRBV12-4 and TRBJ2-1; perhaps TRBD2 as D (5 bases). V was shortened by 7 bases and J by 0 bases, with 10 bases between the two germline ends. The CDR3 is 14 amino acids. CDR3 nucleotide sequence: TGTGCCAGCACCCTAGGGAGCTCCTACAATGAGCAGTTCTTC. This encodes CASTLGSSYNEQFF.

This clonotype was seen a few times. The J gene is TRBJ2-4, the V gene TRBV5-1; TRBD2 might be the D (6 bases). The V and J ends lost 3 bases and 0 bases respectively, with 10 bases between them. CDR3 length: 15 amino acids. Germline lookup yields CDR1 SGHRS and CDR2 YFSETQ. DNA for the CDR3: TGCGCCAGCAGCTCGGGGGACCTAGCCAAAAACATTCAGTACTTC. Translated: CASSSGDLAKNIQYF. Filled out from reference TRBV5-1 and TRBJ2-4, the complete variable domain reads KAGVTQTPRYLIKTRGQQVTLSCSPISGHRSVSWYQQTPGQGLQFLFEYFSETQRNKGNFPGRFSGRQFSNSRSEMNVSTLELGDSALYLCASSSGDLAKNIQYFGAGTRLSVL.

This clonotype was seen many times. The CDR3 DNA reads TGTGCCAGCAGCCCCTTTAAGAGCGGGTACTCCTACAATGAGCAGTTCTTC. Its protein product is CASSPFKSGYSYNEQFF. V gene TRBV11-1 combines with J gene TRBJ2-1, with a possible D match to TRBD2 (6 bases). The CDR3 sequence is 17 residues long. CDR1 and CDR2 from the germline V gene are SGHAT and FQDESV (reference sequence). The V gene lost 5 bases and the J gene lost 0 bases, with 17 bases spanning the gap. The full variable domain, completed using reference TRBV11-1 and TRBJ2-1, is EAEVAQSPRYKITEKSQAVAFWCDPISGHATLYWYRQILGQGPELLVQFQDESVVDDSQLPKDRFSAERLKGVDSTLKIQPAELGDSAMYLCASSPFKSGYSYNEQFFGPGTRLTVL.

The gene calls are TRBV4-2 and TRBJ1-4, with D perhaps TRBD1 (5 bases). Germline values: CDR1 LGHNA, CDR2 YNFKEQ. V was clipped by 0 bases and J by 8 bases, with 13 bases between them. This CDR3 spans 15 amino acids. The CDR3 DNA sequence: TGTGCCAGCAGCCAAGATAAGGCAGGGAACGAAAAACTGTTTTTT. Translation: CASSQDKAGNEKLFF.

This clonotype was observed a few times. The rearrangement joins TRBV20-1 to TRBJ2-1, with D maybe TRBD2 (5 bases). The CDR3 contains 11 residues. Germline values: CDR1 DFQATT, CDR2 SNEGSKA (reference sequence). With 4 bases removed from V and 10 bases from J, the gap between germline ends came to 11 bases. The CDR3 loop reads CSATLAHEQFF. The CDR3 bases are TGCAGTGCTACTCTAGCCCACGAGCAGTTCTTC.

The chain links TRBV7-9 to TRBJ2-3; 11 nucleotides match TRBD1. V lost 5 bases and J lost 4; bases outside the gene matches: 8. Germline-derived CDR1 and CDR2 are SEHNR and FQNEAQ (reference sequence). The CDR3 runs to 16 residues. In DNA form, the CDR3 reads TGTGCCAGCAGCATCCGGGACAGGGGGGGACCAGATACGCAGTATTTT. Translation gives CASSIRDRGGPDTQYF.

The genes are TRBV20-1 and TRBJ2-7, with D perhaps matching TRBD2 (5 bases). The CDR3 has 14 amino acids. Per germline, CDR1 DFQATT and CDR2 SNEGSKA (reference sequence). The germline V and J ends were trimmed by 6 bases and 2 bases, with 17 bases remaining between them. The CDR3 bases are TGCAGTGCGCCAGTGGGAGAGAGCCCCTACGAGCAGTACTTC. This gives the protein CSAPVGESPYEQYF.